One and the same sample provided the 13 T cell receptor beta chains below, sequenced in a study of early T cells in non-severe SARS-CoV-2 infection. Using its own MiXCR run on the 5' RACE reads, TCRdb lists one record per CDR3 protein. The sample has 60,000 to 65,000 distinct CDR3 sequences, 7% to 10% seen once. Sequenced material: whole blood, taken at baseline. The source is an adult who was a healthcare worker with PCR-confirmed SARS-CoV-2 infection or an uninfected control (not recorded which).

CDR3 amino acids: CASGGYTEAFF. The CDR3, as DNA: TGTGCCAGCGGGGGGTACACTGAAGCTTTCTTT. The chain carries TRBV7-9 and TRBJ1-1; a possible D gene is TRBD1 (5 bases). The CDR3 covers 11 residues. Germline V lookup: CDR1 SEHNR, CDR2 FQNEAQ (reference sequence). Trimming took off 8 bases at V and 3 bases at J, with 7 bases between the two ends.

This clonotype has only a few counts. The chain is built from TRBV5-1 and TRBJ2-7; D may be TRBD2 (5 bases). The CDR3 has 14 residues. CDR1 is SGHRS, CDR2 YFSETQ, per germline. V lost 0 bases and J 3 bases, leaving 10 bases between the germline ends. CDR3 nucleotide sequence: TGCGCCAGCAGCTTGGACGGGAATTTCTACGAGCAGTACTTC. The encoded protein is CASSLDGNFYEQYF.

This clonotype was recorded a few times. V usage is TRBV5-1 and J usage is TRBJ2-1; no clear D gene. The CDR3 runs 14 residues. Germline V CDR1 and CDR2: SGHRS, YFSETQ. With 3 bases removed from V and 6 bases from J, the gap between germline ends came to 13 bases. CDR3 amino acids: CASSSSLFLNEQFF. As DNA, the CDR3 is TGCGCCAGCAGCTCCTCGTTGTTCCTCAATGAGCAGTTCTTC.

This clonotype has ten or more counts. The chain links TRBV27 to TRBJ2-5, with TRBD2 as a possible D gene (6 bases). Germline values: CDR1 MNHEY, CDR2 SMNVEV (reference sequence). The CDR3 has 15 residues. V lost 5 bases and J lost 0, with 13 bases in between. Here the CDR3 reads CASSPSPSDQETQYF. CDR3 DNA: TGTGCCAGCAGTCCATCTCCTAGCGACCAAGAGACCCAGTACTTC.

This clonotype was counted at least ten times. The chain carries TRBV12-5 and TRBJ1-2; no clear D. CDR1 and CDR2 (germline): LGHNT, FRNRAP. The CDR3 contains 15 residues. V was cut by 0 bases and J by 8 bases, with 16 bases left in between. CDR3 sequence (DNA): TGTGCTAGTGGTTTGGTACTTCCAGCCCCCGAGGGCTACACCTTC. Its protein product is CASGLVLPAPEGYTF.

This CDR3 is CASRTSRGTSGSAYEQYF. The CDR3 bases are TGTGCCAGCAGAACTTCCCGTGGGACTAGCGGATCCGCCTACGAGCAGTACTTC. The chain couples TRBV6-2 or TRBV6-3 to TRBJ2-7, with 11 bases lining up with TRBD2. Losses at the gene ends were 6 bases for V and 2 bases for J; bases not matched to a gene: 15. This CDR3 has 18 residues. Germline CDR1 and CDR2: MNHEY and SVGEGT.

This clonotype appeared many times. The genes are TRBV7-2 and TRBJ2-1; TRBD2 matches 7 bases. Germline V gives CDR1 SGHTA, CDR2 FQGNSA. This CDR3 spans 16 amino acids. The V segment lost 5 bases and the J segment 0 bases; nucleotides outside the gene matches: 7. This CDR3 is CASSRGRTSSYNEQFF. Here the CDR3 DNA reads TGTGCCAGCAGCCGGGGGAGGACTAGCTCCTACAATGAGCAGTTCTTC.

In its sample, this clonotype was seen a few times. The chain carries TRBV5-6 and TRBJ2-7; D not resolved. This CDR3 region has 15 residues. V was pared by 4 bases and J by 3 bases, with 17 bases between. Looked up from germline, CDR1 is SGHDT and CDR2 is YYEEEE. The CDR3, as DNA: TGTGCCAGCAGCCCACTTTTCGACGGATACTACGAGCAGTACTTC. Protein sequence: CASSPLFDGYYEQYF. Supplemented by reference TRBV5-6 and TRBJ2-7, the full variable domain reads DAGVTQSPTHLIKTRGQQVTLRCSPKSGHDTVSWYQQALGQGPQFIFQYYEEEERQRGNFPDRFSGHQFPNYSSELNVNALLLGDSALYLCASSPLFDGYYEQYFGPGTRLTVT.

This rearrangement joins TRBV7-2 to TRBJ1-1; possible D gene TRBD1, 6 bases. Trimming removed 5 bases from V and 4 bases from J, with 20 bases in between. The CDR3 runs to 16 residues. Looked up from germline, CDR1 is SGHTA and CDR2 is FQGNSA. CDR3 residues: CASSPQGVLGGTEAFF. The CDR3 DNA is TGTGCCAGCAGCCCTCAAGGCGTGTTAGGGGGCACTGAAGCTTTCTTT.

V gene TRBV6-1 combines with J gene TRBJ2-1, with 12 bases aligning to TRBD2. Germline CDR1 is MNHNS and CDR2 is SASEGT. V was pared by 4 bases and J by 7 bases, with 5 bases of the junction left unmatched. The CDR3 sequence is 15 residues long. The CDR3, as DNA: TGTGCCAGCAGTGGACTAGCGGGAGTGGAAAATGAGCAGTTCTTC. Its translation is CASSGLAGVENEQFF.

This chain links TRBV6-2 or TRBV6-3 with TRBJ2-7, with TRBD1 matching over 9 bases. V dropped 6 bases and J dropped 2; count of bases not matched to a gene: 5. The CDR3 contains 14 residues. Looked up from germline, CDR1 is MNHEY and CDR2 is SVGEGT. The CDR3 sequence is CASSRGQGPYEQYF. The CDR3 DNA follows: TGTGCCAGCAGCCGCGGACAGGGGCCCTACGAGCAGTACTTC.

This clonotype showed up just a few times. The chain uses TRBV5-1 and TRBJ2-3, with 7 bases that match TRBD2. Germline CDR1 and CDR2: SGHRS and YFSETQ. V lost 0 bases, J lost 2 bases, and 12 bases stayed unmatched. CDR3 size: 18 residues. The CDR3 spells CASSLGSGGDYLTDTQYF. The CDR3 nucleotides are TGCGCCAGCAGCTTGGGCTCTGGCGGGGACTATCTCACAGATACGCAGTATTTT.

The sample holds many counts of this clonotype. This chain uses TRBV6-5 with TRBJ2-7, with 10 bases matching TRBD2. The trim removed 5 bases at V and 5 bases at J, leaving 21 bases unmatched. CDR1 MNHEY and CDR2 SVGAGI come from the germline V gene. The CDR3 length is 19 residues. The CDR3 region has the DNA TGTGCCAGCAGTCCCATAGCGGGAGGCCCTATGGGATCTGGTCACGAGCAGTACTTC. It codes for CASSPIAGGPMGSGHEQYF.